The rows below give T cell receptor beta chains drawn from one sample of a study of blood T cell repertoires in COVID-19. Assay used: immunoSEQ multiplex PCR; TCRdb lists only in-frame clones, some missing. Of more than 50,000 clones in the sample, about nine tenths were seen once. The material sequenced was peripheral blood. The receptors derive from an older man with acute or convalescent COVID-19. CDR3s include the opening cysteine and the closing phenylalanine or tryptophan. The D gene is left open where the match is weak. Clone sizes are given selectively: once, few, many, or a class where the clone is expanded.

D: NA; J: TRBJ1-1; V: TRBV29-1; size: NA; CDR3: CSVPVGDMNTEAFF; DNA: TGCAGCGTCCCGGTCGGAGATATGAACACTGAAGCTTTCTTT
D: TRBD1; J: TRBJ1-4; V: TRBV3-1/TRBV3-2; size: once; CDR3: CASSPGGWKEGKLFF; DNA: TGTGCCAGCTCCCCAGGGGGGTGGAAAGAAGGAAAACTGTTTTTT
D: NA; J: TRBJ1-3; V: TRBV6-5; size: NA; CDR3: CASSRTADSGNTIYF; DNA: TGTGCCAGCAGCCGGACAGCGGACTCTGGAAACACCATATATTTT
D: NA; J: TRBJ1-2; V: TRBV5-4; size: NA; CDR3: CASSRTDRYIYGYTF; DNA: TGTGCCAGCAGCCGGACCGACAGATACATCTATGGCTACACCTTC
D: NA; J: TRBJ2-7; V: TRBV2; size: NA; CDR3: CASSEVGGFEQYF; DNA: TGTGCCAGCAGTGAAGTTGGGGGGTTCGAGCAGTACTTC
D: NA; J: TRBJ2-7; V: TRBV14; size: NA; CDR3: CASSLSLGRVDEQYF; DNA: TGTGCCAGCAGCTTATCACTTGGCAGGGTGGACGAGCAGTACTTC
D: TRBD2; J: TRBJ2-7; V: TRBV3-1/TRBV3-2; size: NA; CDR3: CASSQDRRTSGGHEQYF; DNA: TGTGCCAGCAGCCAAGACCGCAGGACTAGCGGGGGCCACGAGCAGTACTTC
D: NA; J: TRBJ2-1; V: TRBV11-1; size: NA; CDR3: CASSFEGNEQFF; DNA: TGTGCCAGCAGCTTTGAGGGCAATGAGCAGTTCTTC
D: TRBD1; J: TRBJ1-1; V: TRBV7-3; size: NA; CDR3: CASSPWGRGRIAEAFF; DNA: TGTGCCAGCAGCCCCTGGGGCAGGGGGCGCATAGCTGAAGCTTTCTTT
D: TRBD1; J: TRBJ1-6; V: TRBV6-5; size: NA; CDR3: CASRAPGQTNSPLHF; DNA: TGTGCCAGCAGGGCCCCGGGACAGACCAATTCACCCCTCCACTTT
D: NA; J: TRBJ1-4; V: TRBV20-1; size: NA; CDR3: CSARISEKLFF; DNA: TGCAGTGCTAGAATTAGTGAAAAACTGTTTTTT
D: NA; J: TRBJ2-2; V: TRBV14; size: NA; CDR3: CASSQYGAGELFF; DNA: TGTGCCAGCAGCCAGTACGGTGCCGGGGAGCTGTTTTTT
D: NA; J: TRBJ2-2; V: TRBV10-3; size: NA; CDR3: CAINRGTTNTGELFF; DNA: TGTGCCATCAACCGGGGGACCACGAACACCGGGGAGCTGTTTTTT
D: NA; J: TRBJ1-2; V: TRBV30; size: once; CDR3: CAWTVVGSYGYTF; DNA: TGTGCCTGGACCGTCGTGGGGAGCTATGGCTACACCTTC
D: TRBD1; J: TRBJ2-1; V: TRBV29-1; size: NA; CDR3: CSANRDSQYNEQFF; DNA: TGCAGCGCTAACCGGGACAGTCAATACAATGAGCAGTTCTTC
D: NA; J: TRBJ1-6; V: TRBV5-1; size: NA; CDR3: CASAQDGLNSPLHF; DNA: TGCGCCAGCGCGCAGGACGGACTTAATTCACCCCTCCACTTT
D: NA; J: TRBJ1-5; V: TRBV5-4; size: NA; CDR3: CASSFGGRMSNQPQHF; DNA: TGTGCCAGCAGCTTCGGGGGGCGAATGAGCAATCAGCCCCAGCATTTT
D: NA; J: TRBJ1-5; V: TRBV6-5; size: NA; CDR3: CASRLGQSNQPQHF; DNA: TGTGCCAGCCGACTCGGACAGAGCAATCAGCCCCAGCATTTT
D: TRBD1; J: TRBJ2-7; V: TRBV6-5; size: NA; CDR3: CASRDRTNYEQYF; DNA: TGTGCCAGCAGGGACAGGACCAACTACGAGCAGTACTTC
D: NA; J: TRBJ1-5; V: TRBV30; size: NA; CDR3: CAWAKGGDQPQHF; DNA: TGTGCCTGGGCCAAGGGGGGGGATCAGCCCCAGCATTTT
D: TRBD1; J: TRBJ2-5; V: TRBV5-8; size: NA; CDR3: CASSLGQVGGSETQYF; DNA: TGTGCCAGCAGCTTGGGACAAGTAGGGGGCTCGGAGACCCAGTACTTC
D: TRBD1; J: TRBJ1-6; V: TRBV5-1; size: medium-sized; CDR3: CASSLVGGQGSSPLHF; DNA: TGCGCCAGCAGCTTGGTAGGGGGACAGGGGAGTTCACCCCTCCACTTT
D: TRBD1; J: TRBJ1-4; V: TRBV27; size: NA; CDR3: CASSFQGQGQEKLFF; DNA: TGTGCCAGCAGTTTTCAAGGACAGGGCCAGGAAAAACTGTTTTTT
D: NA; J: TRBJ1-2; V: TRBV5-6; size: NA; CDR3: CASLGAYGYTF; DNA: TGTGCCAGCTTGGGGGCTTATGGCTACACCTTC
D: NA; J: TRBJ2-4; V: TRBV5-6; size: once; CDR3: CASSLNREDKNIQYF; DNA: TGTGCCAGCAGCTTAAATAGGGAGGACAAAAACATTCAGTACTTC
D: NA; J: TRBJ1-1; V: TRBV6-4; size: NA; CDR3: CASSPQGTDTEAFF; DNA: TGTGCCAGCAGCCCGCAGGGGACGGACACTGAAGCTTTCTTT
D: NA; J: TRBJ2-5; V: TRBV5-1; size: NA; CDR3: CASSSGHEETQYF; DNA: TGCGCCAGCAGCTCGGGACACGAGGAGACCCAGTACTTC
D: NA; J: TRBJ2-7; V: TRBV3-1/TRBV3-2; size: NA; CDR3: CASSQGRGEQYF; DNA: TGTGCCAGCAGCCAAGGGAGAGGCGAGCAGTACTTC
D: NA; J: TRBJ2-1; V: TRBV24-1; size: NA; CDR3: CATGDAGTHYNEQFF; DNA: TGTGCCACCGGCGACGCGGGGACCCACTACAATGAGCAGTTCTTC
D: TRBD1; J: TRBJ2-3; V: TRBV10-3; size: NA; CDR3: CAISEEGAEDTQYF; DNA: TGTGCCATCAGTGAAGAGGGGGCGGAAGATACGCAGTATTTT
D: NA; J: TRBJ2-7; V: TRBV19; size: NA; CDR3: CASSILQGGRYEQYF; DNA: TGTGCCAGTAGTATACTTCAGGGAGGACGGTACGAGCAGTACTTC
D: NA; J: TRBJ1-1; V: TRBV5-6; size: once; CDR3: CASSGWYRELGEAFF; DNA: TGTGCCAGCAGCGGGTGGTACAGGGAGTTGGGGGAAGCTTTCTTT
D: NA; J: TRBJ1-4; V: TRBV5-1; size: once; CDR3: CASSLRYRGEKLFF; DNA: TGCGCCAGCAGCCTGAGGTACCGCGGTGAAAAACTGTTTTTT
D: NA; J: TRBJ2-7; V: TRBV7-3; size: few; CDR3: CASSFSGGYEQYF; DNA: TGTGCCAGCAGCTTTTCAGGGGGGTACGAGCAGTACTTC
D: NA; J: TRBJ1-1; V: TRBV18; size: NA; CDR3: CASSAEVVAFF; DNA: TGTGCCAGCTCCGCAGAGGTGGTCGCTTTCTTT
D: NA; J: TRBJ2-7; V: TRBV5-5; size: NA; CDR3: CASSLRDQRSRGQYF; DNA: TGTGCCAGCAGCCTCCGGGATCAGCGATCTCGGGGGCAGTACTTC
D: NA; J: TRBJ1-6; V: TRBV25-1; size: NA; CDR3: CASSENLGRSSPLHF; DNA: TGTGCCAGCAGTGAAAACTTGGGGAGGAGTTCACCCCTCCACTTT
D: NA; J: TRBJ1-1; V: TRBV18; size: NA; CDR3: CASSPPSRGNTEAFF; DNA: TGTGCCAGCTCACCACCTTCCCGAGGGAACACTGAAGCTTTCTTT
D: NA; J: TRBJ2-1; V: TRBV11-3; size: once; CDR3: CASSPLSSSYNEQFF; DNA: TGTGCCAGCAGCCCCCTTAGTAGCTCCTACAATGAGCAGTTCTTC
D: TRBD1; J: TRBJ2-7; V: TRBV6-5; size: NA; CDR3: CATRTGLYEQYF; DNA: TGTGCCACCAGGACAGGCCTATACGAGCAGTACTTC
D: NA; J: TRBJ1-6; V: TRBV5-1; size: NA; CDR3: CASSPTGQRNSPLHF; DNA: TGCGCCAGCAGCCCGACCGGACAGAGGAATTCACCCCTCCACTTT
D: TRBD1; J: TRBJ2-5; V: TRBV5-1; size: NA; CDR3: CASSYSPPGQGTETQYF; DNA: TGCGCCAGCAGTTACTCCCCTCCGGGACAGGGAACAGAGACCCAGTACTTC
D: NA; J: TRBJ2-1; V: TRBV5-6; size: NA; CDR3: CASSTLGGEYNEQFF; DNA: TGTGCCAGCAGCACTCTAGGGGGGGAATACAATGAGCAGTTCTTC
D: NA; J: TRBJ2-7; V: TRBV6-5; size: NA; CDR3: CASRQVYEQYF; DNA: TGTGCCAGCAGACAGGTTTACGAGCAGTACTTC
D: TRBD1; J: TRBJ1-1; V: TRBV7-3; size: medium-sized; CDR3: CASSTGTGPNTEAFF; DNA: TGTGCCAGCAGTACCGGGACAGGGCCGAACACTGAAGCTTTCTTT
D: TRBD2; J: TRBJ2-3; V: TRBV7-8; size: NA; CDR3: CASSLDGMRGVQDTQYF; DNA: TGTGCCAGCAGCTTAGATGGTATGCGGGGGGTCCAAGATACGCAGTATTTT
D: NA; J: TRBJ2-7; V: TRBV30; size: NA; CDR3: CAWTNFGVSYEQYF; DNA: TGTGCCTGGACCAACTTCGGGGTCTCCTACGAGCAGTACTTC
D: TRBD1; J: TRBJ1-4; V: TRBV7-9; size: NA; CDR3: CASSPRQGTNEKLFF; DNA: TGTGCCAGCAGCCCGAGACAGGGGACTAATGAAAAACTGTTTTTT
D: NA; J: TRBJ1-1; V: TRBV5-1; size: NA; CDR3: CASSLNGGGATEAFF; DNA: TGCGCCAGCAGCCTAAATGGCGGGGGGGCCACTGAAGCTTTCTTT
D: TRBD2; J: TRBJ2-5; V: TRBV6-1; size: NA; CDR3: CASSEASGGAGETQYF; DNA: TGTGCCAGCAGTGAAGCTAGCGGGGGGGCCGGAGAGACCCAGTACTTC
D: TRBD2; J: TRBJ2-2; V: TRBV20-1; size: NA; CDR3: CSASSGGGTGELFF; DNA: TGCAGTGCTAGTAGCGGGGGGGGCACCGGGGAGCTGTTTTTT